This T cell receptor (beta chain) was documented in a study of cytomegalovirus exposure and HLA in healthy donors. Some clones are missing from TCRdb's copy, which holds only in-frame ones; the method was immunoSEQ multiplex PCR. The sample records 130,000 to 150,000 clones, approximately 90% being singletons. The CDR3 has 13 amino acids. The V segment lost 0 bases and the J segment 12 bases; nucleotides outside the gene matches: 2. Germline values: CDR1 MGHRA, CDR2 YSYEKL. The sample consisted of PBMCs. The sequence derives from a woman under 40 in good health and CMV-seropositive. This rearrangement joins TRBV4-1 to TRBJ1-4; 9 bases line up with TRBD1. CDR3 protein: CASSQDWTGELFF. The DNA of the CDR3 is TGCGCCAGCAGCCAAGACTGGACAGGGGAACTGTTTTTT.